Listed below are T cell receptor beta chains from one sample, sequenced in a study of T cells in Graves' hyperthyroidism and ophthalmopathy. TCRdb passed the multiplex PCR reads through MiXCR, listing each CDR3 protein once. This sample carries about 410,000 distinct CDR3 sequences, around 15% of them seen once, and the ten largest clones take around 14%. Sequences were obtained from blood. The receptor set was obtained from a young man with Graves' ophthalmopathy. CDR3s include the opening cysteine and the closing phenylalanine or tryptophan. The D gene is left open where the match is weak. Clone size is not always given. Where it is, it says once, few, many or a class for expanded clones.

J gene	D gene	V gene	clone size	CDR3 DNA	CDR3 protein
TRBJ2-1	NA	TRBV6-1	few	TGTGCCAGCAGGGGACTGTATTACAATGAGCAGTTCTTC	CASRGLYYNEQFF
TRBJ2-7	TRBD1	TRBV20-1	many	TGCAGTGCTAGTCAGGGGGCGTGGTACGAGCAGTACTTC	CSASQGAWYEQYF
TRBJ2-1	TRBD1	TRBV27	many	TGTGCCAGCAGTTCGGGGACAGGGGGTGCTGAGCAGTTCTTC	CASSSGTGGAEQFF
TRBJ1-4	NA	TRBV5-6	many	TGTGCCAGCAGCTTGACCGTAGAACGTGAAAAACTGTTTTTT	CASSLTVEREKLFF
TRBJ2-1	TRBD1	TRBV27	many	TGTGCCAGCAGTACATACAGGGGGCTCACCTACAATGAGCAGTTCTTC	CASSTYRGLTYNEQFF
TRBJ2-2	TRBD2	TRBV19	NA	TGTGCCAGTAGTATGTGGCGGGAGTCAGGCGGGGAGCTGTTTTTT	CASSMWRESGGELFF
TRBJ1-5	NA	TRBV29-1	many	TGCAGCGTTGAAGGTGGTTTGGATCAGCCCCAGCATTTT	CSVEGGLDQPQHF
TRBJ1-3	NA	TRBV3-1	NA	TGTGCCAGCAGCCAAGAGAGGGAGGCTGGAAACACCATATATTTT	CASSQEREAGNTIYF
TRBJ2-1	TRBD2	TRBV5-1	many	TGCGCCAGCAGCTTCCCACTAGCGGGATACAATGAGCAGTTCTTC	CASSFPLAGYNEQFF
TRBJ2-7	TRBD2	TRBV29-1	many	TGCAGCGTTGAACTAGCGGGAGGGAACTACGAGCAGTACTTC	CSVELAGGNYEQYF
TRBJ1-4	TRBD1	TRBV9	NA	TGTGCCAGCAGCGGACAGGGAACAACTAATGAAAAACTGTTTTTT	CASSGQGTTNEKLFF
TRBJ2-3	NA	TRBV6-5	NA	TGTGCCAGCAGTTACTCGGGCTACGGCACAGATACGCGGTATTTT	CASSYSGYGTDTRYF
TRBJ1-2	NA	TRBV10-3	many	TGTGCCATCACCCACCCCGGGGCAGGGGTGGGCTACACCTTC	CAITHPGAGVGYTF
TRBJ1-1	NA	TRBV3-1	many	TGTGCCAGCAGCCGTTCAGGGGAGCCTGAAGCTTTCTTT	CASSRSGEPEAFF
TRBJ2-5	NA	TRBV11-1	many	TGTGCCAGCAGCTCAGCGAGCTACCCACAAGAGACCCAGTACTTC	CASSSASYPQETQYF
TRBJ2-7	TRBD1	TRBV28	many	TGTGCCAGCAGTTTACAGGGGGTACCCTACGAGCAGTACTTC	CASSLQGVPYEQYF
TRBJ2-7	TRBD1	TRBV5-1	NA	TGCGCCAGCAGCTCGATACCTACAGGGGACATACCCCCGCAAGGGCCCTACGAGCAGTACTTC	CASSSIPTGDIPPQGPYEQYF
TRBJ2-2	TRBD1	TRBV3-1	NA	TGTGCCAGCAGCCAAGGATCGGCAGGGGGAGTCTGGGAGCTGTTTTTT	CASSQGSAGGVWELFF
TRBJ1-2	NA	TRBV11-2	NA	TGTGCCAGCAGCTTAGTCACAGGGTCACATGGCTACACCTTC	CASSLVTGSHGYTF
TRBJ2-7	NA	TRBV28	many	TGTGCCAGCAGTGGGGACCGCCCCACCTCCTACGAGCAGTACTTC	CASSGDRPTSYEQYF
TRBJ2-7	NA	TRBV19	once	TGTGCCAGTAGTCCCGGGACGGAGGCCTACGAGCAGTACTTC	CASSPGTEAYEQYF
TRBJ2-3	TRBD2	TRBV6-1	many	TGTGCCAGCAGTCCCACGGGGGGAGGCACAGATACGCAGTATTTT	CASSPTGGGTDTQYF
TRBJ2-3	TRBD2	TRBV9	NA	TGTGCCAGCAACGTCCGGGGAGGGATTGGCACAGATACGCAGTATTTT	CASNVRGGIGTDTQYF
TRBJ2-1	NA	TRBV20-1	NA	TGCAGTGCTAGTTTAGGGTACTACAATGAGCAGTTCTTC	CSASLGYYNEQFF
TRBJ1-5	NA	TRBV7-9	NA	TGTGCCAGCAGCTTAGGCGTAGGCAGAGACAATCAGCCCCAGCATTTT	CASSLGVGRDNQPQHF
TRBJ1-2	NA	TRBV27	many	TGTGCCAGCAGTTTATCGGGGGGGGTCTATGGCTACACCTTC	CASSLSGGVYGYTF
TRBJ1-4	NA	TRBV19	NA	TGTGCCAGTAGTCTACAGGGTAAAGCAACTAATGAAAAACTGTTTTTT	CASSLQGKATNEKLFF
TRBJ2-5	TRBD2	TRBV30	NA	TGTGCCTGGGGGACTAGCGGGGCCGCTCAAGAGACCCAGTACTTC	CAWGTSGAAQETQYF
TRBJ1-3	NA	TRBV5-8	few	TGTGCCAGCAGCTTGGCCTTGGGAATCGGAAACACCATATATTTT	CASSLALGIGNTIYF
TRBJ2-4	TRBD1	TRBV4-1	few	TGCGCCAGCAGCCAAGACCCAGGGGGCGTAAAAAACATTCAGTACTTC	CASSQDPGGVKNIQYF
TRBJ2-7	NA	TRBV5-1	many	TGCGCCAGCAGCTTGTGGGCCTCCTACGAGCAGTACTTC	CASSLWASYEQYF
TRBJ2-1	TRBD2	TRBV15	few	TGTGCCACCAGGCTAGCGGGGGACAATGAGCAGTTCTTC	CATRLAGDNEQFF
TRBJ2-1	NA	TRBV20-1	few	TGCAGTGCTAGAGGATTGAACTATCATGAGCAGTTCTTC	CSARGLNYHEQFF
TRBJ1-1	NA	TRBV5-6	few	TGTGCCAGCAGCTTCGACAGAGAAGCTTTCTTT	CASSFDREAFF
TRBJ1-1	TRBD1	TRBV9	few	TGTGCCAGCAGCGTGACAGGGAAGACTGAAGCTTTCTTT	CASSVTGKTEAFF
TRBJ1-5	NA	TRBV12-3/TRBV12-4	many	TGTGCCAGCCAAGCAGCAGGGCGCAATCAGCCCCAGCATTTT	CASQAAGRNQPQHF
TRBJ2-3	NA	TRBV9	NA	TGTGCCAGCAGCGTAGGGGTGGGGGGACTCCCTCCGGCTACGCAGTATTTT	CASSVGVGGLPPATQYF
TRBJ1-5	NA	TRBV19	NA	TGTGCCAGTAGTTCCTCTCGCAATCAGCCCCAGCATTTT	CASSSSRNQPQHF
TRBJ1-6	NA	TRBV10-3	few	TGTGCCATCAGTGAGTCCCAGGGTGGAAATTCACCCCTCCACTTT	CAISESQGGNSPLHF
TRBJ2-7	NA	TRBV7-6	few	TGTGCCAGCAGCTTACAGGGCCTACCCTCCTACGAGCAGTACTTC	CASSLQGLPSYEQYF
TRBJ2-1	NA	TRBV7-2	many	TGTGCCAGCAGCTTAGACTCTTTCAATGAGCAGTTCTTC	CASSLDSFNEQFF
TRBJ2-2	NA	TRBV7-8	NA	TGTGCCAGCAGCTTAGCGCAGGAGCCGAACACCGGGGAGCTGTTTTTT	CASSLAQEPNTGELFF
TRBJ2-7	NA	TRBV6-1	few	TGTGCCAGCATCCAGAGGGCGGGACTCAATTACGAGCAGTACTTC	CASIQRAGLNYEQYF
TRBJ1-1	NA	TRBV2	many	TGTGCCACTCACCGGGTCCTGAACACTGAAGCTTTCTTT	CATHRVLNTEAFF
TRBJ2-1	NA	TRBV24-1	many	TGTGCCACCAGTGATTTGTCAGGGGACTCCTACAATGAGCAGTTCTTC	CATSDLSGDSYNEQFF
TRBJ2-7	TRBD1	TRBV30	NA	TGTGCCTGGAGTGCCTACAGGGGTTCAAACGAGCAGTACTTC	CAWSAYRGSNEQYF
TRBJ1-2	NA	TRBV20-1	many	TGCAGTGCTAGGGCAGGGGCACCCAACTATGGCTACACCTTC	CSARAGAPNYGYTF
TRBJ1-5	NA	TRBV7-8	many	TGTGCCAGCAGCTTAGAAGGCAGGTTAAGCAATCAGCCCCAGCATTTT	CASSLEGRLSNQPQHF
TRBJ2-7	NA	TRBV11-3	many	TGTGCCAGCAGCTTAGCCCCAGGGCCAAACTACGAGCAGTACTTC	CASSLAPGPNYEQYF
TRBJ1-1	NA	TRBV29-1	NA	TGCAGCGTTGGGGAAAGCATGAACACTGAAGCTTTCTTT	CSVGESMNTEAFF